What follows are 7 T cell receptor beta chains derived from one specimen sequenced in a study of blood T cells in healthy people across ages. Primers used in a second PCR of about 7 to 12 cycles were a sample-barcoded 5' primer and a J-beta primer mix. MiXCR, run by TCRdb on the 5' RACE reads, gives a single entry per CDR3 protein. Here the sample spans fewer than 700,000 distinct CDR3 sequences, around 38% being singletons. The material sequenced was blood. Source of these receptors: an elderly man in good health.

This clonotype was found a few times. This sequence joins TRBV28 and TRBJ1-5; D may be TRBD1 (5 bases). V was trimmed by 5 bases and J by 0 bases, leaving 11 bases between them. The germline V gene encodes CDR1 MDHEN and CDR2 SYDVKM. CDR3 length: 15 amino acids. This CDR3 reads CASSLRDGSNQPQHF. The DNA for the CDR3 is TGTGCCAGCAGTCTCCGGGACGGTAGCAATCAGCCCCAGCATTTT. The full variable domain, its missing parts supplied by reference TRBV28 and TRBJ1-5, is DVKVTQSSRYLVKRTGEKVFLECVQDMDHENMFWYRQDPGLGLRLIYFSYDVKMKEKGDIPEGYSVSREKKERFSLILESASTNQTSMYLCASSLRDGSNQPQHFGDGTRLSIL.

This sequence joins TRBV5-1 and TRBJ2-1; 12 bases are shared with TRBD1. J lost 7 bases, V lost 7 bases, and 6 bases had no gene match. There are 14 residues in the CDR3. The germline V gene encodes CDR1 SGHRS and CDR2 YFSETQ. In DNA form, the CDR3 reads TGCGCCAGCCGTCGGGACAGGGGGCCGAATGAGCAGTTCTTC. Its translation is CASRRDRGPNEQFF. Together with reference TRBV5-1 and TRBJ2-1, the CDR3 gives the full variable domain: KAGVTQTPRYLIKTRGQQVTLSCSPISGHRSVSWYQQTPGQGLQFLFEYFSETQRNKGNFPGRFSGRQFSNSRSEMNVSTLELGDSALYLCASRRDRGPNEQFFGPGTRLTVL.

The CDR3: CASGSGQYNSPLHF. CDR3 DNA sequence: TGCGCCAGCGGCTCAGGACAATATAATTCACCCCTCCACTTT. The chain joins TRBV4-1 to TRBJ1-6; D might be TRBD1 (5 bases). The CDR3 totals 14 residues. The V gene lost 8 bases and the J gene lost 4 bases, with 12 bases spanning the gap. Germline V gives CDR1 MGHRA, CDR2 YSYEKL.

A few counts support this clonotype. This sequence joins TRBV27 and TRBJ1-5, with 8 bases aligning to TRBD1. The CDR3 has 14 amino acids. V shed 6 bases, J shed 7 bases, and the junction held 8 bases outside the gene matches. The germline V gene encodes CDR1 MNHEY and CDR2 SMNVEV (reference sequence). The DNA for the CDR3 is TGTGCCAGCAGGGCCCGGACAGGGCGGCAGCCCCAGCATTTT. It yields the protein CASRARTGRQPQHF.

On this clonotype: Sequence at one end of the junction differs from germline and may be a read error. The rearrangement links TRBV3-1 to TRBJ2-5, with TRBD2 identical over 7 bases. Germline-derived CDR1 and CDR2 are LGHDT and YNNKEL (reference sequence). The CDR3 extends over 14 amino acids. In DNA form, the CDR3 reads TGTGCCAACAGCGGGACTAACTCCCACAATGAGCAGTACTTC. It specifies CANSGTNSHNEQYF.

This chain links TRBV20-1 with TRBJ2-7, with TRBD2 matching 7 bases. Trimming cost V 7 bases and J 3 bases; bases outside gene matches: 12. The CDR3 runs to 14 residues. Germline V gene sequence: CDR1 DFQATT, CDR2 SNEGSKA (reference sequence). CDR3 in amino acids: CSVSHDGGDYEQYF. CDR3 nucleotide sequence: TGCAGTGTATCACACGATGGGGGGGACTACGAGCAGTACTTC.

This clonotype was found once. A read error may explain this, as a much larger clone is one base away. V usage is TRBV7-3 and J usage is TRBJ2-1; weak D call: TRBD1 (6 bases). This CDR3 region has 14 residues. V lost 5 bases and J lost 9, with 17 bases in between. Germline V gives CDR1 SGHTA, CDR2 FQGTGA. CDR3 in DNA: TGTGCCAGCAGCCCTACTCACGGACAGAGTGAGCAGTTCTTC. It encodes CASSPTHGQSEQFF.